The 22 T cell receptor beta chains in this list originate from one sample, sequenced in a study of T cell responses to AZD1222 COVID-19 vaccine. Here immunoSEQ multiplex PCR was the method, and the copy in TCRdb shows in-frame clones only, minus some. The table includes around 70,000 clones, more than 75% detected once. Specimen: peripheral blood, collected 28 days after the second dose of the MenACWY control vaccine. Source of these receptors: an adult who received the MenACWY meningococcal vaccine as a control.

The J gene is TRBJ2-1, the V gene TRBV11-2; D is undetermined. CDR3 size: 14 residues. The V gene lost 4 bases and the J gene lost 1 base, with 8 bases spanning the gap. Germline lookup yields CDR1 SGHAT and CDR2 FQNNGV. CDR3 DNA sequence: TGTGCCAGCAGCTCGGACGGATCCTACAATGAGCAGTTCTTC. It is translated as CASSSDGSYNEQFF.

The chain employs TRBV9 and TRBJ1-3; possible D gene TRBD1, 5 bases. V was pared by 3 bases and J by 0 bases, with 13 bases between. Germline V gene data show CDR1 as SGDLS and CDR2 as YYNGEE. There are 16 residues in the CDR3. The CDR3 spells CASSGGTADSGNTIYF. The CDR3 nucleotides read TGTGCCAGCAGCGGAGGGACGGCCGACTCTGGAAACACCATATATTTT.

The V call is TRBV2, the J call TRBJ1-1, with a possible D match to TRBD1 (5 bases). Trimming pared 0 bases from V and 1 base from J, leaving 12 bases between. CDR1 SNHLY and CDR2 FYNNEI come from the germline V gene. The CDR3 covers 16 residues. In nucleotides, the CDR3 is TGTGCCAGCAGTGAAGCGCTTCGGGGGGGGAACACTGAAGCTTTCTTT. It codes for CASSEALRGGNTEAFF.

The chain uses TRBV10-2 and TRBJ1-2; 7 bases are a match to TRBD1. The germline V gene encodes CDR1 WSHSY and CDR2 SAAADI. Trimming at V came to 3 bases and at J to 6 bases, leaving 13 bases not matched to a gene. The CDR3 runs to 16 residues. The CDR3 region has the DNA TGCGCCAGCAGTGACGGGGAGGAGACAGGGCAACATGGCTACACCTTC. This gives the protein CASSDGEETGQHGYTF.

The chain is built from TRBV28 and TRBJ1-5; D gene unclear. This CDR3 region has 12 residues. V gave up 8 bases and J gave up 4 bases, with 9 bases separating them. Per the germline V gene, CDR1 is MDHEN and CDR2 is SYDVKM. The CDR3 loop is CASGRQNQPQHF. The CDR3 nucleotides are TGTGCCAGCGGTCGGCAAAATCAGCCCCAGCATTTT.

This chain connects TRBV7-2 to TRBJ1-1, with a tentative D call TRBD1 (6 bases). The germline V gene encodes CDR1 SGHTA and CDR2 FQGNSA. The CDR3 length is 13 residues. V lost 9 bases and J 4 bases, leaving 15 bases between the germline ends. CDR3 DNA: TGTGCCAGTACAGGGTTTCCGGGCACTGAAGCTTTCTTT. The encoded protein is CASTGFPGTEAFF.

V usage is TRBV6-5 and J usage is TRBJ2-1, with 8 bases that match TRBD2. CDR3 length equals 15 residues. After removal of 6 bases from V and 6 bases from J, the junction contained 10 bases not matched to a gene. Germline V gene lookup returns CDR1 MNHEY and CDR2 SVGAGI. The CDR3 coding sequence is TGTGCCAGCAGCCTCATAGCGGGATGGGGCAATGAGCAGTTCTTC. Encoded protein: CASSLIAGWGNEQFF.

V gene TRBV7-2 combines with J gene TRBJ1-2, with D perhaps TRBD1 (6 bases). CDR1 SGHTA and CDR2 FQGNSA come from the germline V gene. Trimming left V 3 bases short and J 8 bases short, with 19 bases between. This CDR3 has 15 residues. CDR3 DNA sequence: TGTGCCAGCAGCTTTTACAGGGTGAAGGGGTACGGCTACACCTTC. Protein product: CASSFYRVKGYGYTF.

The chain's CDR3 is CASSVLARAPGLSDHEQFF. CDR3 nucleotides: TGTGCCAGCAGTGTATTGGCCCGAGCCCCGGGACTTTCCGACCATGAGCAGTTCTTC. The V call is TRBV2, the J call TRBJ2-1, with a tentative D call TRBD2 (6 bases). This CDR3 is built from 19 residues. The germline V gene encodes CDR1 SNHLY and CDR2 FYNNEI. Trimming removed 4 bases at V and 8 bases at J, with 30 bases between.

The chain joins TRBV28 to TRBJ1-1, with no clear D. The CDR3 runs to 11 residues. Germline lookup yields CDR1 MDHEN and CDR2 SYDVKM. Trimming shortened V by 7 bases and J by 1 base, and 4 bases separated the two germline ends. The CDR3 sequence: CASMRNTEAFF. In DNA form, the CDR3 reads TGTGCCAGCATGAGGAACACTGAAGCTTTCTTT.

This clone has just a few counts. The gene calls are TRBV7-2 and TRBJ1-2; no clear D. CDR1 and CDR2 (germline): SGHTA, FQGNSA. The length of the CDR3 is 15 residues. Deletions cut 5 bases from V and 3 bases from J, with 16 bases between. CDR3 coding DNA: TGTGCCAGCAGCCCCTACCGGACGGCACACTATGGCTACACCTTC. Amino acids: CASSPYRTAHYGYTF.

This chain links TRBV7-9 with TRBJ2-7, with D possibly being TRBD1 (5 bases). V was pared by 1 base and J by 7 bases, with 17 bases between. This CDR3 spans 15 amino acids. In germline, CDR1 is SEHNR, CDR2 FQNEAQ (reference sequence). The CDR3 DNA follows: TGTGCCAGCAGCTTAGAGACCCAGGGTAGGGTTGAGCAGTACTTC. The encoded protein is CASSLETQGRVEQYF. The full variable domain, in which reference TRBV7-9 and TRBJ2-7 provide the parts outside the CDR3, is DTGVSQNPRHKITKRGQNVTFRCDPISEHNRLYWYRQTLGQGPEFLTYFQNEAQLEKSRLLSDRFSAERPKGSFSTLEIQRTEQGDSAMYLCASSLETQGRVEQYFGPGTRLTVT.

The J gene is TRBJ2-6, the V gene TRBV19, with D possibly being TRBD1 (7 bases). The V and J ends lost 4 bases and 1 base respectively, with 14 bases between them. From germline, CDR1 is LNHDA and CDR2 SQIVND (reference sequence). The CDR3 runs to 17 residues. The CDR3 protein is CASSSQGGFSGANVLTF. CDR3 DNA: TGTGCCAGTAGTAGTCAGGGGGGATTTTCTGGGGCCAACGTCCTGACTTTC.

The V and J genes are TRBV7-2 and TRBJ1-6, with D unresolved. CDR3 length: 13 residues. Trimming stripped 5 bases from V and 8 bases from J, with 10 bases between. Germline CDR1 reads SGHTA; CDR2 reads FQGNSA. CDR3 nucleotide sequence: TGTGCCAGCAGCATCCGAGAGGATTCACCCCTCCACTTT. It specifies CASSIREDSPLHF. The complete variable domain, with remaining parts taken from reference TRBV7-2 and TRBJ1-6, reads GAGVSQSPSNKVTEKGKDVELRCDPISGHTALYWYRQSLGQGLEFLIYFQGNSAPDKSGLPSDRFSAERTGGSVSTLTIQRTQQEDSAVYLCASSIREDSPLHFGNGTRLTVT.

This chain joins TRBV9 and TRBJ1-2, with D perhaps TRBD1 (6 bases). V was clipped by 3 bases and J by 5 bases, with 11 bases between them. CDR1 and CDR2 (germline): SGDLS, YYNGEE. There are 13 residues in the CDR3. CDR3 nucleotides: TGTGCCAGCAGCGCACAGGGTCAGTATGGCTACACCTTC. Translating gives CASSAQGQYGYTF.

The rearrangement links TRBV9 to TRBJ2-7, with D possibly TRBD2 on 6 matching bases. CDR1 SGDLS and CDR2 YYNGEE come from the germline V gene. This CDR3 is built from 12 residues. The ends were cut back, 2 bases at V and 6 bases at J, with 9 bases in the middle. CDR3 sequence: CASSVSGGEQYF. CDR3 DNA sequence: TGTGCCAGCAGCGTCTCCGGGGGCGAGCAGTACTTC. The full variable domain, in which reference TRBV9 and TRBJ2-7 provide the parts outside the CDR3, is DSGVTQTPKHLITATGQRVTLRCSPRSGDLSVYWYQQSLDQGLQFLIQYYNGEERAKGNILERFSAQQFPDLHSELNLSSLELGDSALYFCASSVSGGEQYFGPGTRLTVT.

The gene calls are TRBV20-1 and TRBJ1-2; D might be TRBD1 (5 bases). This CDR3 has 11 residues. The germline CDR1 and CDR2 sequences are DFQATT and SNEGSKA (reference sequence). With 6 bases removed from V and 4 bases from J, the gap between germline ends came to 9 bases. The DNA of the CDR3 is TGCAGTGCAGGGGTCTCCTATGGCTACACCTTC. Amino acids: CSAGVSYGYTF.

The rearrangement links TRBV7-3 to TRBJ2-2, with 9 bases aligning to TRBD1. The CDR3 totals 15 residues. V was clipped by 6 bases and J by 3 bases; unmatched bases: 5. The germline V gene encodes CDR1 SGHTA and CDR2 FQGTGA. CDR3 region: CASSSTGGDTGELFF. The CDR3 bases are TGTGCCAGCAGTAGCACAGGGGGCGACACCGGGGAGCTGTTTTTT. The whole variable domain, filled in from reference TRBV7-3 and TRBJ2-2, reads GAGVSQTPSNKVTEKGKYVELRCDPISGHTALYWYRQSLGQGPEFLIYFQGTGAADDSGLPNDRFFAVRPEGSVSTLKIQRTERGDSAVYLCASSSTGGDTGELFFGEGSRLTVL.

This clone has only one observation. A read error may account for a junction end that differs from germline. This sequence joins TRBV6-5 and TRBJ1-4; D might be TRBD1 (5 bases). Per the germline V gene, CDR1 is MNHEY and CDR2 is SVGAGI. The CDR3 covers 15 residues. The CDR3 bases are TGTGCGAGCAAGAGGTCCACAGGTCCTAATGAAAAACTGTTTTTT. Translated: CASKRSTGPNEKLFF.

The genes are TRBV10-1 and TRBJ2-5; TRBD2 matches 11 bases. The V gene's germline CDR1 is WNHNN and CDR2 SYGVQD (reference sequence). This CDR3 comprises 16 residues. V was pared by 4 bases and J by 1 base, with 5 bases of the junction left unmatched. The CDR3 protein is CASSAGLAAFQETQYF. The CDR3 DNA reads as TGCGCCAGCAGTGCGGGACTAGCGGCCTTCCAAGAGACCCAGTACTTC.

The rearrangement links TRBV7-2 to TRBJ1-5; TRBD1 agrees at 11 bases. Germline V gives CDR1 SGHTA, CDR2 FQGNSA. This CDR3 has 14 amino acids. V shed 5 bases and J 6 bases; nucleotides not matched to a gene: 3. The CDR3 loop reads CASSRDRGSQPQHF. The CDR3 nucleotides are TGTGCCAGCAGCCGGGACAGGGGGAGTCAGCCCCAGCATTTT.

CDR3 loop: CASSPGQGRLAQHF. In DNA, the CDR3 is TGTGCCAGCAGCCCTGGACAGGGTCGCTTGGCCCAGCATTTT. V and J are TRBV7-9 and TRBJ1-5, with 8 nucleotides matching TRBD1. This CDR3 spans 14 amino acids. The germline CDR1 and CDR2 sequences are SEHNR and FQNEAQ (reference sequence). The ends lost 5 bases at V and 11 bases at J; junction bases unmatched: 11.